A selection of T cell receptor beta chains follows, all from one sample in a study of Graves' ophthalmopathy and Graves' hyperthyroidism. TCRdb used MiXCR to reprocess the multiplex PCR reads, holding one entry per CDR3 protein. Found here are under 800,000 distinct CDR3 sequences, 22% of them singletons; the top ten hold around 6.5%. Sequenced sample: peripheral blood. These receptors were taken from a woman aged 18 to 35 with stable Graves' hyperthyroidism. Some clones in this sample may be carry-over from other donors' samples. Both conserved end residues are part of each CDR3. The D gene is left open where the match is weak. Rows give clone size only sometimes, using once, few, many, or a class for an expanded clone.

J | V | D | size | length | DNA | CDR3
TRBJ2-7 | TRBV12-3/TRBV12-4 | NA | many | 14 | TGTGCCAGCAGTCGGACAGTAGGGGCCTACGAGCAGTACTTC | CASSRTVGAYEQYF
TRBJ2-7 | TRBV28 | NA | few | 18 | TGTGCCAGCAGTTCTCTCTTGACAGGATGGGCCCTTAGCTACGAGCAGTACTTC | CASSSLLTGWALSYEQYF
TRBJ1-1 | TRBV9 | NA | NA | 14 | TGTGCCAGCAGCGTCGGGACATTCAACACTGAAGCTTTCTTT | CASSVGTFNTEAFF
TRBJ1-2 | TRBV3-1 | NA | many | 14 | TGTGCCAGCACCCCGGACAGCGCTAACTATGGCTACACCTTC | CASTPDSANYGYTF
TRBJ2-7 | TRBV28 | TRBD1 | many | 16 | TGTGCCAGCAGTTTACTACCGGGACAGGGGGAGGGAGAGCAGTACTTC | CASSLLPGQGEGEQYF
TRBJ1-6 | TRBV7-2 | NA | many | 14 | TGTGCCAGCAGCTTTAGCAGAATGGAGTCACCCCTCCACTTT | CASSFSRMESPLHF
TRBJ1-6 | TRBV5-1 | NA | many | 13 | TGCGCCAGCAGCTTCGAGGCGAATTCACCCCTCCACTTT | CASSFEANSPLHF
TRBJ2-5 | TRBV10-3 | NA | NA | 16 | TGTGCCATCAGTGAAGCCAAGACGGGCAGGGAAGAGACCCAGTACTTC | CAISEAKTGREETQYF
TRBJ2-7 | TRBV10-3 | NA | many | 14 | TGTGCCATCAGGCTGATGGAGGGTACCTACGAGCAGTACTTC | CAIRLMEGTYEQYF
TRBJ2-5 | TRBV6-2/TRBV6-3 | NA | many | 15 | TGTGCCAGCAGTTACGGTCAGGGGAGGCGAGAGACCCAGTACTTC | CASSYGQGRRETQYF
TRBJ2-7 | TRBV9 | TRBD2 | many | 14 | TGTGCCAGCAGCGGAAGCGGGGGGCCTCGCGAGCAGTACTTC | CASSGSGGPREQYF
TRBJ1-1 | TRBV12-3/TRBV12-4 | NA | many | 14 | TGTGCCAGCAGTTTAAGGAGATTGAACACTGAAGCTTTCTTT | CASSLRRLNTEAFF
TRBJ2-4 | TRBV13 | TRBD2 | many | 17 | TGTGCCAGCAGCTCCCCGGGGCTAGCGGATGCCAAAAACATTCAGTACTTC | CASSSPGLADAKNIQYF
TRBJ2-5 | TRBV6-1 | NA | few | 14 | TGTGCCAGCAGGGAGAGGACGGCCCACGAGACCCAGTACTTC | CASRERTAHETQYF
TRBJ2-7 | TRBV27 | TRBD2 | NA | 15 | TGTGCCAGCAGTTTAATGCGGGAGGTCCCCTACGAGCAGTACTTC | CASSLMREVPYEQYF
TRBJ1-5 | TRBV30 | NA | many | 13 | TGTGCCTGGAGTAAACACAGCAATCAGCCCCAGCATTTT | CAWSKHSNQPQHF
TRBJ2-3 | TRBV2 | NA | NA | 16 | TGTGCCAGCAGTGAAGTTCGCGGGGAAAGGTTTGATACGCAGTATTTT | CASSEVRGERFDTQYF
TRBJ1-5 | TRBV6-5 | TRBD1 | many | 13 | TGTGCCAGCGGGACAGGGGTCCATCAGCCCCAGCATTTT | CASGTGVHQPQHF
TRBJ1-5 | TRBV3-1 | NA | many | 14 | TGTGCCAGCAGCCGGGGAGGGCAATCTCAGCCCCAGCATTTT | CASSRGGQSQPQHF
TRBJ2-7 | TRBV2 | TRBD1 | many | 13 | TGTGCCAGCAGGGGGGACAGGGTCAGCGAGCAGTACTTC | CASRGDRVSEQYF
TRBJ1-3 | TRBV7-9 | NA | NA | 13 | TGTGCCAGCCCCCGAGGTACTGGAAACACCATATATTTT | CASPRGTGNTIYF
TRBJ1-1 | TRBV27 | NA | many | 11 | TGTGCCAGCAGTTTTCGGGGAAGGGCTTTCTTT | CASSFRGRAFF
TRBJ1-6 | TRBV6-1 | TRBD1 | many | 14 | TGTGCCAGCAGTGAAGGACAGGGTAATTCACCCCTCCACTTT | CASSEGQGNSPLHF
TRBJ1-2 | TRBV30 | NA | many | 14 | TGTGCCTGGAGCCTGAGGATGAGGGCCGATGGCTACACCTTC | CAWSLRMRADGYTF
TRBJ1-1 | TRBV12-3/TRBV12-4 | NA | many | 16 | TGTGCCAGCAGTTTAAGTATCTGGGGAATGAACACTGAAGCTTTCTTT | CASSLSIWGMNTEAFF
TRBJ1-1 | TRBV12-3/TRBV12-4 | NA | NA | 15 | TGTGCCAGCAGCCTGAGGGGTGGACAGAACACTGAAGCTTTCTTT | CASSLRGGQNTEAFF
TRBJ1-2 | TRBV5-1 | TRBD1 | many | 13 | TGCGCCAGCAGCCCGACAGGGGACCAAGGCTACACCTTC | CASSPTGDQGYTF
TRBJ1-6 | TRBV7-2 | NA | NA | 14 | TGTGCCAGCAGCTTACGTCGGTATAATTCACCCCTCCACTTT | CASSLRRYNSPLHF
TRBJ1-2 | TRBV7-2 | NA | many | 15 | TGTGCCAGCAGCACCTCGGAGGGGGGAAGTCATGGCTACACCTTC | CASSTSEGGSHGYTF
TRBJ2-7 | TRBV10-3 | NA | NA | 14 | TGTGCCATCGGCGGTCTTCACAGAGGATACGAGCAGTACTTC | CAIGGLHRGYEQYF
TRBJ1-1 | TRBV5-1 | TRBD1 | few | 14 | TGCGCCAGCAGGAAGGACAGGGGGGATACTGAAGCTTTCTTT | CASRKDRGDTEAFF
TRBJ2-4 | TRBV20-1 | NA | few | 13 | TGCAGTGCTAGGCCCCTAGCCAAAAACATTAAGTACTTC | CSARPLAKNIKYF
TRBJ1-6 | TRBV28 | NA | few | 13 | TGTGCCAGCAATATAGGACGGAGTTCACCCCTCCACTTT | CASNIGRSSPLHF
TRBJ2-5 | TRBV13 | TRBD1 | many | 16 | TGTGCCAGCAGACGTCAACTTGACAGGGGGCGAGAGACCCAGTACTTC | CASRRQLDRGRETQYF
TRBJ1-5 | TRBV7-9 | NA | NA | 13 | TGTGCCAGCAGCTTAGATAGGGAGTCGGCCCAGCATTTT | CASSLDRESAQHF
TRBJ2-7 | TRBV11-2 | NA | NA | 14 | TGTGCCAGCAGCCTACCGTATATTTCCTACGAGCAGTACTTC | CASSLPYISYEQYF
TRBJ2-7 | TRBV30 | NA | many | 13 | TGTGCCTGGAGTTCCAGGTCGCCTTACGAGCAGTACTTC | CAWSSRSPYEQYF
TRBJ2-7 | TRBV5-1 | NA | many | 12 | TGCGCCAGCAGCTCCCAGGGGAGCGAGCAGTACTTC | CASSSQGSEQYF